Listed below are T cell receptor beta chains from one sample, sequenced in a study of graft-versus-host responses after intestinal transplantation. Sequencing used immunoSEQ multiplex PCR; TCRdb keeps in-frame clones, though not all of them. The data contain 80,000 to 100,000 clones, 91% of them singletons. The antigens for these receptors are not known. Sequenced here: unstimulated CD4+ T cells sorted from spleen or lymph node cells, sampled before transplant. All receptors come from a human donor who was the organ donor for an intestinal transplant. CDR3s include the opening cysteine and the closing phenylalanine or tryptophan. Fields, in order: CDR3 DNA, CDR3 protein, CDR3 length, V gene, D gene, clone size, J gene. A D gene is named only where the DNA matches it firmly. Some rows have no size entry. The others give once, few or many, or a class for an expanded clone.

CDR3 DNA: TGTGCCAGCACTCCCCGGGCTTCACAGGACGAGCAGTTCTTC
CDR3 protein: CASTPRASQDEQFF
CDR3 length: 14
V gene: TRBV27
D gene: NA
clone size: NA
J gene: TRBJ2-1

CDR3 DNA: TGCGCCAGCAGTCTACGACAGGGGACAGGACCTTACGAGCAGTACTTC
CDR3 protein: CASSLRQGTGPYEQYF
CDR3 length: 16
V gene: TRBV4-1
D gene: TRBD1
clone size: NA
J gene: TRBJ2-7

CDR3 DNA: TGTGCCAGTAGTATAGACGGAGGTTTCCCAGATACGCAGTATTTT
CDR3 protein: CASSIDGGFPDTQYF
CDR3 length: 15
V gene: TRBV19
D gene: NA
clone size: NA
J gene: TRBJ2-3

CDR3 DNA: TGTGCCAGCAGTTACCCCCTTTCCGGGATTAACTATGGCTACACCTTC
CDR3 protein: CASSYPLSGINYGYTF
CDR3 length: 16
V gene: TRBV6-5
D gene: NA
clone size: NA
J gene: TRBJ1-2

CDR3 DNA: TGTGCCAGCAGCTTTCTCAGGGACTCCTACGAGCAGTACTTC
CDR3 protein: CASSFLRDSYEQYF
CDR3 length: 14
V gene: TRBV7-2
D gene: NA
clone size: NA
J gene: TRBJ2-7

CDR3 DNA: TGTGCCAGTAGTGTATTAAGGAGGAACACTGAAGCTTTCTTT
CDR3 protein: CASSVLRRNTEAFF
CDR3 length: 14
V gene: TRBV19
D gene: NA
clone size: NA
J gene: TRBJ1-1

CDR3 DNA: TGTGCCAGCAGGGGGGCAGGTAATCAGCCCCAGCATTTT
CDR3 protein: CASRGAGNQPQHF
CDR3 length: 13
V gene: TRBV6-5
D gene: NA
clone size: NA
J gene: TRBJ1-5

CDR3 DNA: TGTGCCAGCCGTCGTACCCAGGGGCAAGAGACCCAGTACTTC
CDR3 protein: CASRRTQGQETQYF
CDR3 length: 14
V gene: TRBV27
D gene: NA
clone size: NA
J gene: TRBJ2-5

CDR3 DNA: TGTGCCAGCAGCCGAACAGAAAATGAAAAACTGTTTTTT
CDR3 protein: CASSRTENEKLFF
CDR3 length: 13
V gene: TRBV7-8
D gene: NA
clone size: NA
J gene: TRBJ1-4

CDR3 DNA: TGTGCCAGCAGCCTTGGACAGGGAGGGAGGAGCACTGAAGCTTTCTTT
CDR3 protein: CASSLGQGGRSTEAFF
CDR3 length: 16
V gene: TRBV4-2
D gene: TRBD1
clone size: NA
J gene: TRBJ1-1

CDR3 DNA: TGTGCCAGCAGCTTGGAGCTAGCGGGGAGAAAAAACATTCAGTACTTC
CDR3 protein: CASSLELAGRKNIQYF
CDR3 length: 16
V gene: TRBV11-2
D gene: TRBD2
clone size: once
J gene: TRBJ2-4

CDR3 DNA: TGTGCCAGCAAGTATCGTCCTGGAGCCGGGGAGCTGTTTTTT
CDR3 protein: CASKYRPGAGELFF
CDR3 length: 14
V gene: TRBV27
D gene: NA
clone size: NA
J gene: TRBJ2-2

CDR3 DNA: TGCGCCAGCAGCTTACCCCCTAGCGGGGGGGGATCCGGGGAGCTGTTTTTT
CDR3 protein: CASSLPPSGGGSGELFF
CDR3 length: 17
V gene: TRBV5-1
D gene: TRBD2
clone size: NA
J gene: TRBJ2-2

CDR3 DNA: TGCGCCAGCAGCCCCCCTCGGGGGGGCCCCGGGGAGCTGTTTTTT
CDR3 protein: CASSPPRGGPGELFF
CDR3 length: 15
V gene: TRBV5-1
D gene: TRBD2
clone size: NA
J gene: TRBJ2-2

CDR3 DNA: TGTGCCAGCAGCCCCCAGACAGCAATCTCCTACAATGAGCAGTTCTTC
CDR3 protein: CASSPQTAISYNEQFF
CDR3 length: 16
V gene: TRBV9
D gene: NA
clone size: few
J gene: TRBJ2-1

CDR3 DNA: TGCGCCAGCAGCCCCGGACTAGCGGGGGTCCCAAGCACAGATACGCAGTATTTT
CDR3 protein: CASSPGLAGVPSTDTQYF
CDR3 length: 18
V gene: TRBV5-1
D gene: TRBD2
clone size: NA
J gene: TRBJ2-3

CDR3 DNA: TGTGCTAGTGGTCGGGGACTAGCGGGGGGCCAAAACCCCGGGGAGCTGTTTTTT
CDR3 protein: CASGRGLAGGQNPGELFF
CDR3 length: 18
V gene: TRBV12-5
D gene: TRBD2
clone size: NA
J gene: TRBJ2-2

CDR3 DNA: TGCGCCAGCAGCCAAGTTCGAGGACAGGGTTATGGCTACACCTTC
CDR3 protein: CASSQVRGQGYGYTF
CDR3 length: 15
V gene: TRBV4-1
D gene: TRBD1
clone size: NA
J gene: TRBJ1-2

CDR3 DNA: TGTGCCAGCAGCTTTGGGACAGGGAATTCACCCCTCCACTTT
CDR3 protein: CASSFGTGNSPLHF
CDR3 length: 14
V gene: TRBV11-2
D gene: TRBD1
clone size: NA
J gene: TRBJ1-6